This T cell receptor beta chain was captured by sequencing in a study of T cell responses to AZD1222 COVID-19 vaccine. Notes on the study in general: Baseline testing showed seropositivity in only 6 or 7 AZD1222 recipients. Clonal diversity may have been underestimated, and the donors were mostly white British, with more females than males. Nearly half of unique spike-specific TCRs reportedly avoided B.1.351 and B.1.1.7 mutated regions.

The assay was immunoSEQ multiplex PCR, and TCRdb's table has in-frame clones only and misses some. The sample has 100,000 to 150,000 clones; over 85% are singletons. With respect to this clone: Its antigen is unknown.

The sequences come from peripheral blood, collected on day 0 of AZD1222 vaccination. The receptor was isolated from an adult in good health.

CDR3 coding DNA: TGTGCCACCAGTGATGGGCCGGGACCCGCGCGTTATGGCTACACCTTC. It translates to CATSDGPGPARYGYTF. The J gene is TRBJ1-2, the V gene TRBV24-1, with TRBD1 as a possible D gene (5 bases). The CDR3 is 16 residues long. Germline V gene data show CDR1 as KGHDR and CDR2 as SFDVKD. Trimming stripped 3 bases from V and 5 bases from J, with 18 bases between.